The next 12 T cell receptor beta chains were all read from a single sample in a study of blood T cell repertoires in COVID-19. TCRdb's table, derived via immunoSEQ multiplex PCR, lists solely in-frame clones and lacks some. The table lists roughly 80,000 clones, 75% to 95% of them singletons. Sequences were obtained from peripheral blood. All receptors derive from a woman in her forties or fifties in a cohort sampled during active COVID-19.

In DNA form, the CDR3 reads TGTGCCAGCAGCTTGTATGACAGGGGGGGCGCAGATACGCAGTATTTT. It codes for CASSLYDRGGADTQYF. This rearrangement joins TRBV7-8 to TRBJ2-3; 9 nucleotides align to TRBD1. V was pared by 3 bases and J by 4 bases, with 8 bases of the junction left unmatched. CDR1 is SGHVS and CDR2 is FQNEAQ in the germline V gene. The CDR3 runs 16 residues.

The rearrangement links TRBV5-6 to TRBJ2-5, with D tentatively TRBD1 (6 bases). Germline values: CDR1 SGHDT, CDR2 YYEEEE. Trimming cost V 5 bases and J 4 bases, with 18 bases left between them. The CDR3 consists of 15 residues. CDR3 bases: TGTGCCAGCAGTTTAGCAGGGGCTCGCGGAGAGACCCAGTACTTC. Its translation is CASSLAGARGETQYF.

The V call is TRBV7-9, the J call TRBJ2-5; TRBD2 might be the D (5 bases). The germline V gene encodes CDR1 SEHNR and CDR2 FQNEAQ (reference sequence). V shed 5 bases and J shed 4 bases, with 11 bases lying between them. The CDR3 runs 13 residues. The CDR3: CASSPNSGETQYF. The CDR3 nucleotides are TGTGCCAGCAGCCCGAACAGCGGAGAGACCCAGTACTTC.

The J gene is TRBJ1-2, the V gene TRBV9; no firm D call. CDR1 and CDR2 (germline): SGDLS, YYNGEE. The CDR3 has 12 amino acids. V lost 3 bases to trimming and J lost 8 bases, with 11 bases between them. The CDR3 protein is CASSDGLWGYTF. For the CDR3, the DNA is TGTGCCAGCAGCGACGGTCTATGGGGCTACACCTTC. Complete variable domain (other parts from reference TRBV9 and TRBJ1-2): DSGVTQTPKHLITATGQRVTLRCSPRSGDLSVYWYQQSLDQGLQFLIQYYNGEERAKGNILERFSAQQFPDLHSELNLSSLELGDSALYFCASSDGLWGYTFGSGTRLTVV.

For the CDR3, the DNA is TGTGCCAGCAGCCCCGGACAGGCCCGGTTGACCCAGTACTTC. This encodes CASSPGQARLTQYF. The chain recombines TRBV6-5 with TRBJ2-5; 7 nucleotides line up with TRBD1. The J segment lost 7 bases and the V segment lost 6 bases, leaving 11 bases of the junction unmatched. The CDR3 spans 14 residues. Germline CDR1 reads MNHEY; CDR2 reads SVGAGI.

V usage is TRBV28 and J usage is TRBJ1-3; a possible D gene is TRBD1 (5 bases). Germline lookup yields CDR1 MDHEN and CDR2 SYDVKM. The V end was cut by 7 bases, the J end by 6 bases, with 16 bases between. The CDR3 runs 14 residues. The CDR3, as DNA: TGTGCCAGCACCCCCGCAGGGATTTCAAACACCATATATTTT. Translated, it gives CASTPAGISNTIYF. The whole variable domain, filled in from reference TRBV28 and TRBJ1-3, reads DVKVTQSSRYLVKRTGEKVFLECVQDMDHENMFWYRQDPGLGLRLIYFSYDVKMKEKGDIPEGYSVSREKKERFSLILESASTNQTSMYLCASTPAGISNTIYFGEGSWLTVV.

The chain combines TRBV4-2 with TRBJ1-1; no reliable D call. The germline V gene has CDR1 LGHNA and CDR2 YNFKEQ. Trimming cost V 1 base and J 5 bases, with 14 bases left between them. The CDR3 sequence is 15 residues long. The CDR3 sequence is CASSQALQGGTEAFF. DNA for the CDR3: TGTGCCAGCAGCCAAGCCCTACAAGGCGGGACTGAAGCTTTCTTT.

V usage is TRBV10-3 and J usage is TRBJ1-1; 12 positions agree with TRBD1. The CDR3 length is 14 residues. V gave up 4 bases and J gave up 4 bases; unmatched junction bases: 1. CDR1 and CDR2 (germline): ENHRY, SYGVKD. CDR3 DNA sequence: TGTGCCATCAGTGCGGGACAGGGGGCCACTGAAGCTTTCTTT. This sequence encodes CAISAGQGATEAFF.

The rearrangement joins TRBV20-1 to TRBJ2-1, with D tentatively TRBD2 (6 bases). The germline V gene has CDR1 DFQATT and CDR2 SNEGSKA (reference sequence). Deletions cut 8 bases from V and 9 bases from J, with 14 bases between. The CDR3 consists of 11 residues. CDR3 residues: CSRGVGGEQFF. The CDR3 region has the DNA TGCAGTCGAGGGGTGGGAGGTGAGCAGTTCTTC.

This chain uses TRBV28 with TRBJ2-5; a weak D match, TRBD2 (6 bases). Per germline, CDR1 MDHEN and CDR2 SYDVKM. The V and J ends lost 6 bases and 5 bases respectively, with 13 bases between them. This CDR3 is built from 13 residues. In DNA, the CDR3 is TGTGCCAGCAGATCCGGGACTTGGGAGACCCAGTACTTC. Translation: CASRSGTWETQYF.

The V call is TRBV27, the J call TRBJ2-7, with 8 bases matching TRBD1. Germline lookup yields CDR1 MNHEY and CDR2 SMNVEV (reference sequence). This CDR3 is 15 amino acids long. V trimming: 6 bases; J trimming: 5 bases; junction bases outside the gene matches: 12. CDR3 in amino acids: CASRILDRVSHEQYF. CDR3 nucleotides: TGTGCCAGCAGGATTCTGGACAGGGTTTCCCACGAGCAGTACTTC.

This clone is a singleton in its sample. CDR3 sequence (DNA): TGTGCCATCAGTGATTCGGCAGGGGTAGGCTACACCTTC. It translates to CAISDSAGVGYTF. The rearrangement uses TRBV10-3 and TRBJ1-2; perhaps TRBD1 as D (6 bases). The germline CDR1 and CDR2 sequences are ENHRY and SYGVKD. V lost 3 bases to trimming and J lost 8 bases, with 13 bases between them. The CDR3 runs to 13 residues.